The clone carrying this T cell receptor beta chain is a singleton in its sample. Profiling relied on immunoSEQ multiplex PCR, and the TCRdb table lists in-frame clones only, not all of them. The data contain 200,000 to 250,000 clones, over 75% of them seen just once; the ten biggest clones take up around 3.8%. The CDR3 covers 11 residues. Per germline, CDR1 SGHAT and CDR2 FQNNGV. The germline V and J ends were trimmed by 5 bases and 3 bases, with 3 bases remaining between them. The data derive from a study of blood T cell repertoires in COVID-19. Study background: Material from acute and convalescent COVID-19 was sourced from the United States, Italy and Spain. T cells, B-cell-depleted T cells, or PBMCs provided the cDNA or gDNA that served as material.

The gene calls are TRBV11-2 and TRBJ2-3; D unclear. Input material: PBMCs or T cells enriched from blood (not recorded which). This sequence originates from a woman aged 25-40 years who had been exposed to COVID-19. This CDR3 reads CASSPTDTQYF. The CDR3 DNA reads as TGTGCCAGCAGCCCGACAGATACGCAGTATTTT.